Listed below are T cell receptor beta chains from one sample, sequenced in a study of blood T cell repertoires in COVID-19. The protocol was immunoSEQ multiplex PCR, while the TCRdb copy is restricted to in-frame clones and leaves out a portion. The table records under 250,000 clones, about nine tenths of them present only once. The sequencing sample was made of peripheral blood. Every receptor here comes from a man between 50 and 59 years old with COVID-19, enrolled during active disease. The CDR3 runs from the conserved cysteine through the conserved F or W. A D gene is named only where the DNA matches it firmly. For some rows the clone size is stated as once, few or many, or as a class when expanded; others skip it.

DNA	CDR3	size	J	V	D
TGTGCCTGGAGTGTATTCCAGAACACCGGGGAGCTGTTTTTT	CAWSVFQNTGELFF	.	TRBJ2-2	TRBV30	.
TGTGCCAGCAGCCAAGACGGCAGGGGGATCGCTGAAGCTTTCTTT	CASSQDGRGIAEAFF	.	TRBJ1-1	TRBV4-2	TRBD1
TGTGCCAGCAGCCGGATGGACAGGTTGAACTATGGCTACACCTTC	CASSRMDRLNYGYTF	.	TRBJ1-2	TRBV14	TRBD1
TGTGCCAGTAGTATAAGTATGGGGGACAGGGGGGACCAGCATTTT	CASSISMGDRGDQHF	.	TRBJ1-5	TRBV19	TRBD1
TGTGCCACCCGGTTGGGGGCGGGCACCGGGGAGCTGTTTTTT	CATRLGAGTGELFF	few	TRBJ2-2	TRBV24-1	.
TGTGCCAGCAGTGAAGTACGGGAAACCTACAATGAGCAGTTCTTC	CASSEVRETYNEQFF	.	TRBJ2-1	TRBV6-1	.
TGTGCCAGCAGTTACTCTCGGGGGAACGAGCAGTACTTC	CASSYSRGNEQYF	.	TRBJ2-7	TRBV6-2/TRBV6-3	.
TGCGCCAGCAGCCTTGAGCAGGGATCCTACAATGAGCAGTTCTTC	CASSLEQGSYNEQFF	.	TRBJ2-1	TRBV5-1	.
TGTGCCAGCCCAGGTGGGGACAGCCCCAATTCACCCCTCCACTTT	CASPGGDSPNSPLHF	.	TRBJ1-6	TRBV7-9	TRBD1
TGCGCCAGCAGCTTATACACAGGAATGAACACTGAAGCTTTCTTT	CASSLYTGMNTEAFF	.	TRBJ1-1	TRBV5-1	.
TGTGCCAGGCAGGGGTCCCCGGAGGATACGCAGTATTTT	CARQGSPEDTQYF	.	TRBJ2-3	TRBV25-1	.
TGTGCCAGCACTAGCTCGGGGGTTCGCTCCTACGAGCAGTACTTC	CASTSSGVRSYEQYF	.	TRBJ2-7	TRBV28	.
TGTGCCAGCAGCTTAGCGGGAGGTTTAAATGAGCAGTTCTTC	CASSLAGGLNEQFF	.	TRBJ2-1	TRBV11-2	TRBD2
TGTGCCAGCTCACCACGAGGGCAGGGACAAATTCAAGAGACCCAGTACTTC	CASSPRGQGQIQETQYF	once	TRBJ2-5	TRBV18	.
TGCAGCGTTGAAAGCAGGGGACGCGACGAGCAGTACTTC	CSVESRGRDEQYF	.	TRBJ2-7	TRBV29-1	.
TGTGCCAGCAGCTTGGTACAGGGGGCGCGGAATGAGCAGTTCTTC	CASSLVQGARNEQFF	once	TRBJ2-1	TRBV5-4	TRBD1
TGTGCCACCACAGTACGGGGGAGGGGACTCTCCTACAATGAGCAGTTCTTC	CATTVRGRGLSYNEQFF	once	TRBJ2-1	TRBV2	TRBD2
TGTGCCAGCAGTTCAAGACAGGGGGGAGTGTATAGCAATCAGCCCCAGCATTTT	CASSSRQGGVYSNQPQHF	.	TRBJ1-5	TRBV28	TRBD1
TGTGCCAGCAGCCAAGGACTAGCGGGGACTTACGAGCAGTACTTC	CASSQGLAGTYEQYF	once	TRBJ2-7	TRBV4-2	TRBD2
TGCGCCAGCAGCCAGTCCGTTATAAATGAAAAACTGTTTTTT	CASSQSVINEKLFF	once	TRBJ1-4	TRBV4-3	.
TGTGCCAGCAGTTTCCAACAGGGCGGGGGCGAGCAGTACTTC	CASSFQQGGGEQYF	.	TRBJ2-7	TRBV6-5	.
TGTGCCAGCTCACTATATACGGGGAGCGGTACTCGCTCTGGGGCCAACGTCCTGACTTTC	CASSLYTGSGTRSGANVLTF	.	TRBJ2-6	TRBV18	.
TGTGCCAGCAGGGGACAGGGGTCCTTGAACACTGAAGCTTTCTTT	CASRGQGSLNTEAFF	.	TRBJ1-1	TRBV7-9	TRBD1
TGTGCCAGTAGTATAGCCGGGGGCAATCAGCCCCAGCATTTT	CASSIAGGNQPQHF	.	TRBJ1-5	TRBV19	.
TGTGCCAGCAGCCCAGAGGTGGGTCTGGAGACCCAGTACTTC	CASSPEVGLETQYF	.	TRBJ2-5	TRBV7-6	.
TGTGCCTCGGGGTTCGGAGACTATGGCTACACCTTC	CASGFGDYGYTF	.	TRBJ1-2	TRBV12-3/TRBV12-4	.
TGCGCCAGCACCTTACCTACCGAGCGGTTAAGCTCCTACAATGAGCAGTTCTTC	CASTLPTERLSSYNEQFF	.	TRBJ2-1	TRBV5-1	.
TGTGCCAGCAGCCAAGGGTCAGGGGCTAACACCGGGGAGCTGTTTTTT	CASSQGSGANTGELFF	.	TRBJ2-2	TRBV3-1/TRBV3-2	.
TGCGCCAGCAGCTTCCCAACAGGGGGCCTCTTCAACTCTGGGGCCAACGTCCTGACTTTC	CASSFPTGGLFNSGANVLTF	.	TRBJ2-6	TRBV5-1	TRBD1
TGTGCCAGTATGGACAGGATGAACACTGAAGCTTTCTTT	CASMDRMNTEAFF	.	TRBJ1-1	TRBV19	TRBD1
TGTGCCAGCAAAGGGGTCAGCAATCAGCCCCAGCATTTT	CASKGVSNQPQHF	few	TRBJ1-5	TRBV2	.
TGCGCCAGCAGCCAAGTCCAGGGCCCCAGTGGCGAGCAGTACTTC	CASSQVQGPSGEQYF	few	TRBJ2-7	TRBV4-3	.
TGTGCCAGCAGCATCATCGGGGGAAACTATAATTCACCCCTCCACTTT	CASSIIGGNYNSPLHF	.	TRBJ1-6	TRBV7-2	.
TGTGCCAGCAGTTTTGCTGGACAGGGTAACGATGAGCAGTTCTTC	CASSFAGQGNDEQFF	.	TRBJ2-1	TRBV28	TRBD1
TGCGCCAGCAGCCCTGGGGACAGGGCCTCTGGAAACACCATATATTTT	CASSPGDRASGNTIYF	.	TRBJ1-3	TRBV5-1	TRBD1
TGTGCCAGCAGCGTACAGGGGAATTCACCCCTCCACTTT	CASSVQGNSPLHF	.	TRBJ1-6	TRBV5-8	TRBD1
TGTGCCAGCAGTTTAGAGGCGGGGGGCTCGACCTACGAGCAGTACTTC	CASSLEAGGSTYEQYF	.	TRBJ2-7	TRBV28	TRBD2
TGTGCCAGCAGCCTAGACAGGGACAGTCAGCCCCAGCATTTT	CASSLDRDSQPQHF	.	TRBJ1-5	TRBV7-9	TRBD1
TGTGCCAGCTCACCACCGAATAAAGGAGGCTACAATGAGCAGTTCTTC	CASSPPNKGGYNEQFF	.	TRBJ2-1	TRBV18	.
TGTGCCACCAGCAGAGACGACAGGGTCGATCTTGGCTACACCTTC	CATSRDDRVDLGYTF	.	TRBJ1-2	TRBV15	TRBD1
TGCAGCGTCGAGTTGGGGGGGGATGGTGAGCAGTTCTTC	CSVELGGDGEQFF	.	TRBJ2-1	TRBV29-1	TRBD2